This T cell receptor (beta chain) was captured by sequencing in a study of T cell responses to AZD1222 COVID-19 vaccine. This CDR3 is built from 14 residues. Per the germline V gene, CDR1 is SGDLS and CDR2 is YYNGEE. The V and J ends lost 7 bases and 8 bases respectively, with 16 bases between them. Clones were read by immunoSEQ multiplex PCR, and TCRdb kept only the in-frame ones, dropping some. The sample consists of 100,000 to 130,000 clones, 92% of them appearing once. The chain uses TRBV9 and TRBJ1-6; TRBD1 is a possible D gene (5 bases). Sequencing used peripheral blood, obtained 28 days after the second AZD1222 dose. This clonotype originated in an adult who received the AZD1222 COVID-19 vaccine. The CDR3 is CASSSGPSDSPLHF. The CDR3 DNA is TGTGCCAGCTCGTCGGGACCGTCGGATTCACCCCTCCACTTT. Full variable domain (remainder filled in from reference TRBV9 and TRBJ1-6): DSGVTQTPKHLITATGQRVTLRCSPRSGDLSVYWYQQSLDQGLQFLIQYYNGEERAKGNILERFSAQQFPDLHSELNLSSLELGDSALYFCASSSGPSDSPLHFGNGTRLTVT.